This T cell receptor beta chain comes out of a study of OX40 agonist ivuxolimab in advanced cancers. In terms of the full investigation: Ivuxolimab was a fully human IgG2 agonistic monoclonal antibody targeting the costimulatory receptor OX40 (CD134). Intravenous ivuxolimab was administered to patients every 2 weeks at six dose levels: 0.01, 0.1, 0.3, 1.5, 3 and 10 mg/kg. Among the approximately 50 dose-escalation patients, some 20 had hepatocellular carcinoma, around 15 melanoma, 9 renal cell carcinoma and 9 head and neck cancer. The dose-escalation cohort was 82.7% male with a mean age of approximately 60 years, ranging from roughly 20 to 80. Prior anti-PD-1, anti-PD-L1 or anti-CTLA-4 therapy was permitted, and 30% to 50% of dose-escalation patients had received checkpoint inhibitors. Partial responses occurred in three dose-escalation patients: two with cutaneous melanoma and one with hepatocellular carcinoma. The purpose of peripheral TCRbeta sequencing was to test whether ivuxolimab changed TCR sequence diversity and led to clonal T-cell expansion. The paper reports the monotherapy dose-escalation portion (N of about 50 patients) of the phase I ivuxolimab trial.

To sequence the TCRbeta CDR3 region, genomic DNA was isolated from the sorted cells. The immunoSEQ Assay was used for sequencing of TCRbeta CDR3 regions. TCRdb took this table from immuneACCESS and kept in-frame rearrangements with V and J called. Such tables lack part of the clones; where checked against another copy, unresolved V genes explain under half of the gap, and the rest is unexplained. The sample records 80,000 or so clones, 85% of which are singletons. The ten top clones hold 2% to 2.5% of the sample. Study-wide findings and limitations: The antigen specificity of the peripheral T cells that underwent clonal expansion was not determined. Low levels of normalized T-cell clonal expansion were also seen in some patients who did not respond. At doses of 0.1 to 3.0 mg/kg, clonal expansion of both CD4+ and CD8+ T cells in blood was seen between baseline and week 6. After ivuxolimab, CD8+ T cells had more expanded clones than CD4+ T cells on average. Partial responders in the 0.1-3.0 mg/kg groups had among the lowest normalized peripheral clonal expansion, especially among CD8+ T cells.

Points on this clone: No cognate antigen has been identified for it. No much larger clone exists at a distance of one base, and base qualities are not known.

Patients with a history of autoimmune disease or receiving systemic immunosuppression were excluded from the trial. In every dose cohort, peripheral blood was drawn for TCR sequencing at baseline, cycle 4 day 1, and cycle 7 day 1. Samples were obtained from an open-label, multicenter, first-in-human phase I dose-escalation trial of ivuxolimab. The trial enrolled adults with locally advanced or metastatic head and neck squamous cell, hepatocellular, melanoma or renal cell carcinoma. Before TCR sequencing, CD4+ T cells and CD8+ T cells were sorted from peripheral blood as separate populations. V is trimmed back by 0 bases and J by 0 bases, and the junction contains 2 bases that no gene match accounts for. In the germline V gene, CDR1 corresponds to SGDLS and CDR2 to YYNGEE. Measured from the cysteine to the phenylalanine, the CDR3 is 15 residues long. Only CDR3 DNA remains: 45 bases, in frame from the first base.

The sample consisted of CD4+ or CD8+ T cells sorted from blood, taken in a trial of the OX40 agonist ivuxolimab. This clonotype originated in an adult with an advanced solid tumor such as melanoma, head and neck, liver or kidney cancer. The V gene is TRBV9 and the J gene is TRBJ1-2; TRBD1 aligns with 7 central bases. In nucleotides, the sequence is TGTGCCAGCAGCGTAGGGGACAGCTCTAACTATGGCTACACCTTC. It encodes CASSVGDSSNYGYTF. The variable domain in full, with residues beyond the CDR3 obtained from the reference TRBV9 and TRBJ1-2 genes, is DSGVTQTPKHLITATGQRVTLRCSPRSGDLSVYWYQQSLDQGLQFLIQYYNGEERAKGNILERFSAQQFPDLHSELNLSSLELGDSALYFCASSVGDSSNYGYTFGSGTRLTVV.